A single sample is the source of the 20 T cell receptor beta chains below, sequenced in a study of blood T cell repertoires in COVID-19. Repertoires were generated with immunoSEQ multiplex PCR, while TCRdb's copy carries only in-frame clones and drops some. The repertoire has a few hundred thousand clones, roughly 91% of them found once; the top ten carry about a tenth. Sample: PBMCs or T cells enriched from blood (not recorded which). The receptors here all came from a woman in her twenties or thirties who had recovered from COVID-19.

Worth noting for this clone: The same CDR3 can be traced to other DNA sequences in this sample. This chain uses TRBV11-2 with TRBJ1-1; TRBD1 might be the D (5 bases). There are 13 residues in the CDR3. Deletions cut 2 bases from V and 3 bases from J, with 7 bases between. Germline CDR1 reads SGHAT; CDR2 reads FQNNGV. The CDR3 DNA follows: TGTGCCAGCAGCTTAACGGGGGACACTGAAGCTTTCTTT. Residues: CASSLTGDTEAFF. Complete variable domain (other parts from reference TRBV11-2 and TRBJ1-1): EAGVAQSPRYKIIEKRQSVAFWCNPISGHATLYWYQQILGQGPKLLIQFQNNGVVDDSQLPKDRFSAERLKGVDSTLKIQPAKLEDSAVYLCASSLTGDTEAFFGQGTRLTVV.

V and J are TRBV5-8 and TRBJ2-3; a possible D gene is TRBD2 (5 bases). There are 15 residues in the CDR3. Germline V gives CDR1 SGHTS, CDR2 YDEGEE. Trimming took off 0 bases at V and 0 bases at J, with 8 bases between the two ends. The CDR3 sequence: CASSLGAGSTDTQYF. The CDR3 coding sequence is TGTGCCAGCAGCTTGGGGGCGGGTAGCACAGATACGCAGTATTTT.

The CDR3 nucleotides are TGCAGCGTTGAAGAACAGAAAAACACTGAAGCTTTCTTT. As protein: CSVEEQKNTEAFF. V gene TRBV29-1 combines with J gene TRBJ1-1; D gene uncertain. This CDR3 comprises 13 residues. Trimming pared 0 bases from V and 2 bases from J, leaving 7 bases between. Germline V gene sequence: CDR1 SQVTM, CDR2 ANQGSEA.

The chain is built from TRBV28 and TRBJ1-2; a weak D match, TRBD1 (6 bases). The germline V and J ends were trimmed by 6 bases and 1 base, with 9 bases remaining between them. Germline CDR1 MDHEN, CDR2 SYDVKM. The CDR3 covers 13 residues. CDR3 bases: TGTGCCAGCAGGGTAGGGGGTAACTATGGCTACACCTTC. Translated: CASRVGGNYGYTF.

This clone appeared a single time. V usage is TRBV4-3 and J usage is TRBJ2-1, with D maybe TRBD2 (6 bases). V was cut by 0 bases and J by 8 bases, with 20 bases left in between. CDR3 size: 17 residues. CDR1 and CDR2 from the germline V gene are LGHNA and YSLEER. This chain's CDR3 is CASSQDFMGGRSDEQFF. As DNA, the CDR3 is TGCGCCAGCAGCCAAGATTTTATGGGGGGACGGTCGGATGAGCAGTTCTTC.

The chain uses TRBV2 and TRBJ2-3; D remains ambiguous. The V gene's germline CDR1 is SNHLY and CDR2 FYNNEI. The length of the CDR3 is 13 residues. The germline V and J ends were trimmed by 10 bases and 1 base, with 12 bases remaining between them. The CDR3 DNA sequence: TGTGCCACCCGCCGTGGCCGCACAGATACGCAGTATTTT. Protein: CATRRGRTDTQYF. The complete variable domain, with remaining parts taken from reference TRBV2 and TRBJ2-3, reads EPEVTQTPSHQVTQMGQEVILRCVPISNHLYFYWYRQILGQKVEFLVSFYNNEISEKSEIFDDQFSVERPDGSNFTLKIRSTKLEDSAMYFCATRRGRTDTQYFGPGTRLTVL.

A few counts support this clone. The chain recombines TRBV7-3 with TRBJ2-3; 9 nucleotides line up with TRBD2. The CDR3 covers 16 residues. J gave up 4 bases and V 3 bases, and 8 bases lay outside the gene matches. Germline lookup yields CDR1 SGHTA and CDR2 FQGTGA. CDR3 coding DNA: TGTGCCAGCAGCTTTTACCCAGCGGGAGGTGCAGATACGCAGTATTTT. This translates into CASSFYPAGGADTQYF.

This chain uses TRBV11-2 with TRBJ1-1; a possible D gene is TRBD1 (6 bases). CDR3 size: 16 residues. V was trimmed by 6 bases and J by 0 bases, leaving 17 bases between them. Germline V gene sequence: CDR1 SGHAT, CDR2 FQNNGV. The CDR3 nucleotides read TGTGCCAGCAGTTATAGACAGGACCCCATGAACACTGAAGCTTTCTTT. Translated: CASSYRQDPMNTEAFF.

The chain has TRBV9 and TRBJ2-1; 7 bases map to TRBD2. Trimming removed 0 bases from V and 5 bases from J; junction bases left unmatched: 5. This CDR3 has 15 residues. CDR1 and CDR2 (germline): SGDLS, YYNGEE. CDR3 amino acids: CASSVGRERNNEQFF. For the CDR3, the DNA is TGTGCCAGCAGCGTAGGGCGGGAGAGGAACAATGAGCAGTTCTTC.

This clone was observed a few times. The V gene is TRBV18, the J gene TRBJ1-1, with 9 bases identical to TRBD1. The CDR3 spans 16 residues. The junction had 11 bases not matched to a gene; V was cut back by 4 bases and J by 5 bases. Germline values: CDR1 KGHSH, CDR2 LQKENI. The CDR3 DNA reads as TGTGCCAGCTCACGAGGGTCGGGACAGGGCATAACTGAAGCTTTCTTT. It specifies CASSRGSGQGITEAFF.

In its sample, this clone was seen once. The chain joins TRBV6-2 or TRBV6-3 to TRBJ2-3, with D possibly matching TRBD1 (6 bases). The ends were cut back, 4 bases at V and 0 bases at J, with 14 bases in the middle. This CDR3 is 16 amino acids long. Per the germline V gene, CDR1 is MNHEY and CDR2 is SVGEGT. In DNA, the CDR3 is TGTGCCAGCAGTTTCCGGGACACCGTGAGCACAGATACGCAGTATTTT. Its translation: CASSFRDTVSTDTQYF.

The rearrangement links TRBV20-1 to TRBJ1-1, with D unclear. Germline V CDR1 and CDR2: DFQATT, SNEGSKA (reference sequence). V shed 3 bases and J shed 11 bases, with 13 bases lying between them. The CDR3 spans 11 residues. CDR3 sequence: CSARWRGGAFF. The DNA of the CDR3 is TGCAGTGCTAGGTGGCGCGGTGGGGCTTTCTTT.

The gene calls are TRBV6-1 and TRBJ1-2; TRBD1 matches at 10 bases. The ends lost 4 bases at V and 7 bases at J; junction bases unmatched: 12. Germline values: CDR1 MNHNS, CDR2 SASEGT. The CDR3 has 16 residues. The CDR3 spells CASSARLGQGFSGYTF. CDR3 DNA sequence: TGTGCCAGCAGTGCGAGATTGGGACAGGGGTTCAGTGGCTACACCTTC.

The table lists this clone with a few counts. The CDR3 reads CASSSHQGGYGYTF. The CDR3 DNA reads TGTGCCAGCAGCTCACACCAGGGGGGCTATGGCTACACCTTC. The chain is built from TRBV7-2 and TRBJ1-2; the match to TRBD1 covers 7 bases. CDR1 is SGHTA and CDR2 is FQGNSA in the germline V gene. The CDR3 spans 14 residues. The V and J ends lost 4 bases and 4 bases, in that order; junction bases with no gene match: 6.

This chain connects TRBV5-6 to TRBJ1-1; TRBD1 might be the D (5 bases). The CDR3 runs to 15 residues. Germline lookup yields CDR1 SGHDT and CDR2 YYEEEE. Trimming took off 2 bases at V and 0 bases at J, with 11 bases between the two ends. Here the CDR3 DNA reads TGTGCCAGCAGCTTACGACAGAGTATGAACACTGAAGCTTTCTTT. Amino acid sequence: CASSLRQSMNTEAFF.

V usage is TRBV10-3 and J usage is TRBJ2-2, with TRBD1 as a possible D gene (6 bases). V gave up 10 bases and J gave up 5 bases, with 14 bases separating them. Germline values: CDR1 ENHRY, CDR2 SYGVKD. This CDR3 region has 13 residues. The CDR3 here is CATTDSFTGELFF. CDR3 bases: TGTGCCACGACGGACAGTTTTACCGGGGAGCTGTTTTTT.

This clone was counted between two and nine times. As DNA, the CDR3 is TGTGCCATCAGAGACTGGGACAGGACATTTGAGCAGTACTTC. Translated, it gives CAIRDWDRTFEQYF. The chain carries TRBV10-3 and TRBJ2-7; 8 bases are shared with TRBD1. After removal of 6 bases from V and 7 bases from J, the junction contained 11 bases not matched to a gene. Per the germline V gene, CDR1 is ENHRY and CDR2 is SYGVKD. The CDR3 extends over 14 amino acids.

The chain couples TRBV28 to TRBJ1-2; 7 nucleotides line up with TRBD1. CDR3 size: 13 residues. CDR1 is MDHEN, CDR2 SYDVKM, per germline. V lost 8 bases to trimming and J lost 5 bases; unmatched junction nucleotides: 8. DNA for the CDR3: TGTGCCAGCTCTCGACAGGGCTTGTATGGCTACACCTTC. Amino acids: CASSRQGLYGYTF.

In DNA form, the CDR3 reads TGTGCCATCAGTGAGCGCAGGGGCAAGAACACTGAAGCTTTCTTT. It is translated as CAISERRGKNTEAFF. V gene TRBV10-3 combines with J gene TRBJ1-1, with D maybe TRBD1 (6 bases). The CDR3 loop spans 15 amino acids. The ends were cut back, 2 bases at V and 1 base at J, with 11 bases in the middle. The germline CDR1 and CDR2 sequences are ENHRY and SYGVKD.

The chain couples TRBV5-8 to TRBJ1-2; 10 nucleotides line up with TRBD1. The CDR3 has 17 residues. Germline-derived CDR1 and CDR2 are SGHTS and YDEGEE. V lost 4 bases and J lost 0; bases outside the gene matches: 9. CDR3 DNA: TGTGCCAGCAGCATGGGGACAGGGGCCCCTTCTAACTATGGCTACACCTTC. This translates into CASSMGTGAPSNYGYTF.